The text below deals with one T cell receptor (beta chain). Antigen unknown. The data stem from a study of T cell responses to AZD1222 COVID-19 vaccine. General study points: Spike-specific TCR breadth and depth went up after people got two AZD1222 doses. Repertoire collection took place solely once the T cell response had peaked. Baseline seropositives among AZD1222 recipients totaled only 5 to 7. Donors in the cohort were predominantly white British and more often female, and clonal diversity was possibly underestimated.

Sequencing used immunoSEQ multiplex PCR; TCRdb keeps in-frame clones, though not all of them. The profile shows 84,000 or so clones, 70% to 90% of them singletons. This clonotype was sampled from an adult in good health. This sample comprised peripheral blood, obtained on day 0 of AZD1222 vaccination.

The CDR3 is CASSLADRAGGYTF. Here the CDR3 DNA reads TGTGCCAGCAGCTTAGCTGACAGGGCTGGTGGCTACACCTTC. The chain carries TRBV7-2 and TRBJ1-2; TRBD1 matches 7 bases. Germline lookup yields CDR1 SGHTA and CDR2 FQGNSA. The V gene end was trimmed by 0 bases and the J gene end by 7 bases; junction bases not matched to a gene: 5. The CDR3 is made up of 14 amino acids.